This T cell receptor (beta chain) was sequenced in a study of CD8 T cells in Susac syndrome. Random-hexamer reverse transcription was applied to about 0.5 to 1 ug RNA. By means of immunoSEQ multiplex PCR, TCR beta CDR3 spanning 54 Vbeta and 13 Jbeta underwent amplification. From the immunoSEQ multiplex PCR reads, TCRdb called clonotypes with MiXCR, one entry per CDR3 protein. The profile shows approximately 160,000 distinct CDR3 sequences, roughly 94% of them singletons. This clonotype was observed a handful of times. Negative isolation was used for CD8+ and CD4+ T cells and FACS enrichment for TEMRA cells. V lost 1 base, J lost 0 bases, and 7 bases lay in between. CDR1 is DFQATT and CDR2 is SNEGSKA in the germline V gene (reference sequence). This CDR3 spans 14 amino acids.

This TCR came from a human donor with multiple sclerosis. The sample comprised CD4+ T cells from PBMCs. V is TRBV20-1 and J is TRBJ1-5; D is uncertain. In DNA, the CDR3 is TGCAGTGCTAGAGGGCAATATAGCAATCAGCCCCAGCATTTT. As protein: CSARGQYSNQPQHF.